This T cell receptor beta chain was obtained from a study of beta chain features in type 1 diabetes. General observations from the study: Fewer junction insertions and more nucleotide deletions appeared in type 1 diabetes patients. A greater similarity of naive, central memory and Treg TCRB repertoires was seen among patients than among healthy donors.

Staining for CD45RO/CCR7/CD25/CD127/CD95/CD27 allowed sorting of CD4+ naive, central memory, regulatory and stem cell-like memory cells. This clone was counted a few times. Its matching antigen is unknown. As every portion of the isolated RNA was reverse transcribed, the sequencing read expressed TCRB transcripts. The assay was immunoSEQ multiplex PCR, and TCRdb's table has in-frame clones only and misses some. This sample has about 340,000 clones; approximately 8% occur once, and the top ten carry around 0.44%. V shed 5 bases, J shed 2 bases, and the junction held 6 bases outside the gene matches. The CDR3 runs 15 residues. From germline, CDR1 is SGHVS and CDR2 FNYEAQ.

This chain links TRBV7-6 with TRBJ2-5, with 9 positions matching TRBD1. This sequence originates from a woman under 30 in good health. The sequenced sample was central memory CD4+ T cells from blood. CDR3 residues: CASSGLGTGQETQYF. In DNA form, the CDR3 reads TGTGCCAGCAGCGGGTTGGGGACAGGGCAAGAGACCCAGTACTTC.